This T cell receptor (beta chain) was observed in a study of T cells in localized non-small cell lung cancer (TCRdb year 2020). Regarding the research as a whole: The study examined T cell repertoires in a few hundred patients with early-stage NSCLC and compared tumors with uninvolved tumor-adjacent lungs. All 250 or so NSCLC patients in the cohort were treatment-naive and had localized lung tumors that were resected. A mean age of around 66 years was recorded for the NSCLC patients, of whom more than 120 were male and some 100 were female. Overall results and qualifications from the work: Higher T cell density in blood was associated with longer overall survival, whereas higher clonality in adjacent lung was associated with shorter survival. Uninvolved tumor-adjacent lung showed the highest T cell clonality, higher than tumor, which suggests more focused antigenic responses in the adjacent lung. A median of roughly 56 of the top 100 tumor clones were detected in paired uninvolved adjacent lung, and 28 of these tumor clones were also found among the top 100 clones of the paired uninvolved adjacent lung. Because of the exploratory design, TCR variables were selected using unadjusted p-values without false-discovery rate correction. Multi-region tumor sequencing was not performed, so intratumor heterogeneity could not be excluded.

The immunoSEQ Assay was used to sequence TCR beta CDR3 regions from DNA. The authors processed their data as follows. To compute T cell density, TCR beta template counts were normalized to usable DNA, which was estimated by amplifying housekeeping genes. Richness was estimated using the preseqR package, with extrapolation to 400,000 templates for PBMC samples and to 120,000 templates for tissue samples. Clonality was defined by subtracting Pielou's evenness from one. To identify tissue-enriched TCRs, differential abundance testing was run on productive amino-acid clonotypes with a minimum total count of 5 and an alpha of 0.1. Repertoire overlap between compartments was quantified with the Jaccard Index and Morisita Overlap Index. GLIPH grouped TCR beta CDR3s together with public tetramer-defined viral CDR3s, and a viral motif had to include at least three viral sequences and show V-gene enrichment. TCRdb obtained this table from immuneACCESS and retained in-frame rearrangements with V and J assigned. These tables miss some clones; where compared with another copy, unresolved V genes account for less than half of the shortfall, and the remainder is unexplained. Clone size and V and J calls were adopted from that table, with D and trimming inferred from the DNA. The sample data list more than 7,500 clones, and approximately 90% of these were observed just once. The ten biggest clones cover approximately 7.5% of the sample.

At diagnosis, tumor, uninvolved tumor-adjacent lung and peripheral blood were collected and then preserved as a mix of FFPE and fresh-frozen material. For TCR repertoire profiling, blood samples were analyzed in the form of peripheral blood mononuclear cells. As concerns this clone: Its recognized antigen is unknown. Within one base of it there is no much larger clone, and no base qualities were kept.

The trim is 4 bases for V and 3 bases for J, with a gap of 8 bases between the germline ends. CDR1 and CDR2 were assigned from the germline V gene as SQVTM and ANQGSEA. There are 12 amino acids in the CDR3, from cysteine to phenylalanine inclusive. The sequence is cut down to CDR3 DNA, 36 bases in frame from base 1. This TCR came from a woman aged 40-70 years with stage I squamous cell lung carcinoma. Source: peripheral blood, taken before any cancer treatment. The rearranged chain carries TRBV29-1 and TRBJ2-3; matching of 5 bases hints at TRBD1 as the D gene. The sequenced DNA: TGCAGCGTTGGGACAACTACAGATACGCAGTATTTT. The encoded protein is CSVGTTTDTQYF.